This T cell receptor (beta chain) was identified during a study of PD-1 blockade in classical Hodgkin lymphoma. All patients relapsed after autologous stem cell transplantation, and brentuximab vedotin exposure varied. About this clone itself: The target antigen is unknown.

Findings and limits, study-wide: Newly diagnosed patients were said to have less baseline TCR diversity than healthy donors did. CD8+ TCR diversity did not rise significantly by C4D1, unlike CD4+.

Assay: immunoSEQ multiplex PCR; the TCRdb copy retains only in-frame clones and omits some. The sample lists about 97,000 clones; 75% to 90% were seen once. This specimen consisted of peripheral blood mononuclear cells (PBMCs), obtained before the second cycle of nivolumab. The TCR sequence derives from a human donor with classical Hodgkin lymphoma.

The CDR3 bases are TGCGCCAGCAGTGAGTCAGGGCGGAGCGAGCAGTACTTC. Its protein is CASSESGRSEQYF. The chain uses TRBV10-2 and TRBJ2-7; D is unresolved. This CDR3 is 13 amino acids long. V was trimmed by 0 bases and J by 6 bases, leaving 9 bases between them. Germline V gene data show CDR1 as WSHSY and CDR2 as SAAADI.